Here is one T cell receptor beta chain with its context. The sample originates from a study of blood T cell repertoires in COVID-19. About the study: Acute and convalescent COVID-19 samples came from the United States, Italy and Spain.

Authors' processing steps: Nucleated cell number was recorded as an estimate derived from reference gene primer amplification. Profiling relied on immunoSEQ multiplex PCR, and the TCRdb table lists in-frame clones only, not all of them. V, J and clone size are those of that table, while D and trimming were read from the DNA. The data hold tens of thousands of clones, with around nine tenths observed a single time. Seattle's cohort entered during active infection and was followed longitudinally. This CDR3 spans 13 amino acids. Trimming left V 0 bases short and J 7 bases short, with 13 bases between. Germline CDR1 SQVTM, CDR2 ANQGSEA.

Sequenced sample: peripheral blood. The V call is TRBV29-1, the J call TRBJ2-7, with D perhaps matching TRBD1 (7 bases). The TCR was taken from a man in his sixties with COVID-19, enrolled during active disease. The CDR3 DNA reads as TGCAGCGTTGAAGAAGGCAGGGGGGAAGAGCAGTACTTC. Amino acids: CSVEEGRGEEQYF.